The next 17 T cell receptor beta chains were all read from a single sample in a study of T cell repertoires in cytomegalovirus infection. TCRdb fed the reads into MiXCR, producing one record per CDR3 protein. The data show around 550,000 distinct CDR3 sequences, with about 26% seen just once and approximately 13% held by the top ten. Sample: PBMCs. The receptors stem from a human donor in good health (CMV status not recorded). Some clones in this sample may be carry-over from other donors' samples.

This clonotype has just a few counts. This chain connects TRBV19 to TRBJ2-1; TRBD2 matches 11 bases. Germline V gene sequence: CDR1 LNHDA, CDR2 SQIVND (reference sequence). V was clipped by 7 bases and J by 4 bases; unmatched bases: 9. The CDR3 totals 16 residues. DNA of the CDR3: TGTGCCAGTACCCCCGGGACTAGCGGCGTTTACAATGAGCAGTTCTTC. Residues: CASTPGTSGVYNEQFF.

Worth noting for this clonotype: At one of its ends the junction is not consistent with the germline gene, which may arise from a read error. The chain employs TRBV6-1 and TRBJ2-6; D may be TRBD1 or TRBD2 (5 bases each). This CDR3 contains 15 residues. Germline CDR1 and CDR2: MNHNS and SASEGT. CDR3 in amino acids: CASSAGTYTPNVPTF. As DNA, the CDR3 is TGTGCCAGCAGTGCCGGGACCTATACACCCAACGTCCCGACTTTC.

In its sample, this clonotype was seen a few times. CDR3 nucleotides: TGTGCCAGCAGCCAAGATGTACCCGCAGGGATTAATGAGCAGTTCTTC. Translating gives CASSQDVPAGINEQFF. The chain couples TRBV14 to TRBJ2-1, with D tentatively TRBD1 (5 bases). The V gene's germline CDR1 is SGHDN and CDR2 FVKESK. CDR3 length equals 16 residues. Trimming took 0 bases from V and 7 from J, leaving 16 bases between them.

This sequence joins TRBV27 and TRBJ2-2, with 10 bases that match TRBD1. After removal of 4 bases from V and 6 bases from J, the junction contained 5 bases not matched to a gene. In germline, CDR1 is MNHEY, CDR2 SMNVEV (reference sequence). The CDR3 runs to 15 residues. The CDR3 is CASSSSGTGAGELFF. The DNA for the CDR3 is TGTGCCAGCAGTTCCTCCGGGACAGGGGCCGGGGAGCTGTTTTTT.

This clonotype was recorded a few times. The chain uses TRBV12-3 or TRBV12-4 and TRBJ1-2, with unresolved D. V was pared by 3 bases and J by 4 bases, with 9 bases between. This CDR3 has 13 amino acids. The CDR3: CASSLIPFYGYTF. In DNA form, the CDR3 reads TGTGCCAGCAGTTTGATCCCCTTCTATGGCTACACCTTC.

This clonotype has only a few counts. This chain connects TRBV7-2 to TRBJ2-2; TRBD2 is a possible D gene (6 bases). V lost 5 bases to trimming and J lost 4 bases, with 14 bases between them. The CDR3 length is 15 residues. Germline CDR1 and CDR2: SGHTA and FQGNSA. CDR3 sequence: CASSHPPGGTGELFF. The CDR3 nucleotides are TGTGCCAGCAGCCATCCACCCGGGGGCACCGGGGAGCTGTTTTTT.

This clonotype was seen more than once but under ten times. The chain recombines TRBV20-1 with TRBJ2-5, with D tentatively TRBD2 (6 bases). The CDR3 covers 14 residues. In germline, CDR1 is DFQATT, CDR2 SNEGSKA (reference sequence). The V gene lost 0 bases and the J gene lost 4 bases, with 12 bases spanning the gap. CDR3 nucleotide sequence: TGCAGTGCTAGAGATTTTGGAGGGGCAGAGACCCAGTACTTC. It encodes CSARDFGGAETQYF.

The V call is TRBV2, the J call TRBJ2-1; 12 bases map to TRBD2. Losses at the gene ends were 6 bases for V and 8 bases for J; bases not matched to a gene: 8. The length of the CDR3 is 15 residues. The germline V gene encodes CDR1 SNHLY and CDR2 FYNNEI. CDR3 sequence reads: CASRTRTSGNDEQFF. The CDR3 nucleotides read TGTGCCAGCAGGACCCGGACTAGCGGGAATGATGAGCAGTTCTTC.

The rearrangement joins TRBV20-1 to TRBJ2-7; TRBD2 might be the D (6 bases). CDR1 is DFQATT and CDR2 is SNEGSKA in the germline V gene (reference sequence). V gave up 0 bases and J gave up 1 base, with 10 bases separating them. The CDR3 runs 14 residues. The CDR3 protein is CSARDVSGSYEQYV. The DNA of the CDR3 is TGCAGTGCTAGAGATGTTAGCGGATCCTACGAGCAGTACGTC.

The chain recombines TRBV2 with TRBJ2-1; 8 positions match TRBD2. CDR3 length: 18 amino acids. With 7 bases clipped from V and 1 base from J, the junction kept 15 bases outside the gene matches. From germline, CDR1 is SNHLY and CDR2 FYNNEI. The CDR3: CASNGLALTMGSYNEQFF. The DNA for the CDR3 is TGTGCCAGCAACGGACTAGCCCTCACTATGGGTTCCTACAATGAGCAGTTCTTC.

J is TRBJ1-5 and V is TRBV20-1; D unclear. Per germline, CDR1 DFQATT and CDR2 SNEGSKA (reference sequence). The V end lost 6 bases, the J end lost 0 bases, and 9 bases lay between the germline ends. The CDR3 is 13 residues long. Written as DNA, the CDR3 is TGCAGTGCCAGGAGCTATAGCAATCAGCCCCAGCATTTT. This translates into CSARSYSNQPQHF.

This clonotype appeared a single time. The gene calls are TRBV11-3 and TRBJ2-5; D may be TRBD2 (5 bases). V was pared by 5 bases and J by 0 bases, with 13 bases between. The CDR3 totals 15 residues. From germline, CDR1 is SGHNT and CDR2 YENEEA. The CDR3 DNA is TGTGCCAGCAGCCCCGGGGTGGGGAACCAAGAGACCCAGTACTTC. Translating it yields CASSPGVGNQETQYF. Full variable domain (remainder filled in from reference TRBV11-3 and TRBJ2-5): EAGVVQSPRYKIIEKKQPVAFWCNPISGHNTLYWYLQNLGQGPELLIRYENEEAVDDSQLPKDRFSAERLKGVDSTLKIQPAELGDSAVYLCASSPGVGNQETQYFGPGTRLLVL.

The CDR3 spells CATVSDGVYGYTF. CDR3 DNA sequence: TGTGCCACCGTATCCGACGGAGTCTATGGCTACACCTTC. J is TRBJ1-2 and V is TRBV10-3; D remains ambiguous. The CDR3 extends over 13 amino acids. CDR1 ENHRY and CDR2 SYGVKD come from the germline V gene. V gave up 10 bases and J gave up 4 bases, with 16 bases separating them.

This clonotype was picked up a small number of times. This sequence joins TRBV6-2 or TRBV6-3 and TRBJ2-2, with D possibly being TRBD1 (6 bases). The germline V gene has CDR1 MNHEY and CDR2 SVGEGT. The CDR3 runs to 16 residues. Trimming left V 5 bases short and J 0 bases short, with 13 bases between. CDR3 DNA sequence: TGTGCCAGCAGTCGCCCAGGGGTCCCGAACACCGGGGAGCTGTTTTTT. This translates into CASSRPGVPNTGELFF.

The chain combines TRBV7-8 with TRBJ2-7, with 12 bases lining up with TRBD2. In germline, CDR1 is SGHVS, CDR2 FQNEAQ. The V and J ends lost 5 bases and 6 bases, in that order; junction bases with no gene match: 8. The CDR3 extends over 15 amino acids. The CDR3 region is CASSRTSGAQLEQYV. CDR3 coding DNA: TGTGCCAGCAGCAGGACTAGCGGGGCTCAGCTCGAGCAGTACGTC.

This clonotype showed up many times. The chain links TRBV7-2 to TRBJ1-1; D unresolved. V dropped 1 base and J dropped 5 bases, with 8 bases sitting between them. CDR3 length equals 13 residues. Looked up from germline, CDR1 is SGHTA and CDR2 is FQGNSA. This chain's CDR3 is CASSLDGWTEAFF. The CDR3 DNA reads TGTGCCAGCAGCTTAGATGGCTGGACTGAAGCTTTCTTT.

This chain links TRBV7-9 with TRBJ1-1; a possible D gene is TRBD1 (5 bases). Looked up from germline, CDR1 is SEHNR and CDR2 is FQNEAQ (reference sequence). The length of the CDR3 is 14 residues. V was pared by 4 bases and J by 5 bases, with 14 bases between. The CDR3 sequence is CASSSQGMGTEAFF. Written as DNA, the CDR3 is TGTGCCAGCAGCTCCCAGGGAATGGGAACTGAAGCTTTCTTT. The entire variable domain, with the rest obtained from reference TRBV7-9 and TRBJ1-1, is as follows: DTGVSQNPRHKITKRGQNVTFRCDPISEHNRLYWYRQTLGQGPEFLTYFQNEAQLEKSRLLSDRFSAERPKGSFSTLEIQRTEQGDSAMYLCASSSQGMGTEAFFGQGTRLTVV.